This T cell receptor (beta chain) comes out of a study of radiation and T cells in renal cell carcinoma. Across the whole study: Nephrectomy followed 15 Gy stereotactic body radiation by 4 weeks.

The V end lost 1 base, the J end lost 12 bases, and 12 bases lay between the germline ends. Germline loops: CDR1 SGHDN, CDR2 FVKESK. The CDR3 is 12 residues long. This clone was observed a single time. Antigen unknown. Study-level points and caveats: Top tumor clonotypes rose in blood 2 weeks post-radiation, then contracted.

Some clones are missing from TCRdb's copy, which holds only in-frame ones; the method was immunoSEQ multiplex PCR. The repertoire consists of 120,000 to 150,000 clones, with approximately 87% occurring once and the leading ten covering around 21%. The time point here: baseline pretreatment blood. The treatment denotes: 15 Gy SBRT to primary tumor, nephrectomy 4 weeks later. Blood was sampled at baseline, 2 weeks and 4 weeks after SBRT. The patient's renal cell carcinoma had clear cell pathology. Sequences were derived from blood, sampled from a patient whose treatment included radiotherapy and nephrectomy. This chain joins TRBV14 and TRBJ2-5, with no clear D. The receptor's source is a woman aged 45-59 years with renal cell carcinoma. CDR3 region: CASSQGWSEKYF. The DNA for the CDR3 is TGTGCCAGCAGCCAAGGGTGGTCAGAGAAGTACTTC.